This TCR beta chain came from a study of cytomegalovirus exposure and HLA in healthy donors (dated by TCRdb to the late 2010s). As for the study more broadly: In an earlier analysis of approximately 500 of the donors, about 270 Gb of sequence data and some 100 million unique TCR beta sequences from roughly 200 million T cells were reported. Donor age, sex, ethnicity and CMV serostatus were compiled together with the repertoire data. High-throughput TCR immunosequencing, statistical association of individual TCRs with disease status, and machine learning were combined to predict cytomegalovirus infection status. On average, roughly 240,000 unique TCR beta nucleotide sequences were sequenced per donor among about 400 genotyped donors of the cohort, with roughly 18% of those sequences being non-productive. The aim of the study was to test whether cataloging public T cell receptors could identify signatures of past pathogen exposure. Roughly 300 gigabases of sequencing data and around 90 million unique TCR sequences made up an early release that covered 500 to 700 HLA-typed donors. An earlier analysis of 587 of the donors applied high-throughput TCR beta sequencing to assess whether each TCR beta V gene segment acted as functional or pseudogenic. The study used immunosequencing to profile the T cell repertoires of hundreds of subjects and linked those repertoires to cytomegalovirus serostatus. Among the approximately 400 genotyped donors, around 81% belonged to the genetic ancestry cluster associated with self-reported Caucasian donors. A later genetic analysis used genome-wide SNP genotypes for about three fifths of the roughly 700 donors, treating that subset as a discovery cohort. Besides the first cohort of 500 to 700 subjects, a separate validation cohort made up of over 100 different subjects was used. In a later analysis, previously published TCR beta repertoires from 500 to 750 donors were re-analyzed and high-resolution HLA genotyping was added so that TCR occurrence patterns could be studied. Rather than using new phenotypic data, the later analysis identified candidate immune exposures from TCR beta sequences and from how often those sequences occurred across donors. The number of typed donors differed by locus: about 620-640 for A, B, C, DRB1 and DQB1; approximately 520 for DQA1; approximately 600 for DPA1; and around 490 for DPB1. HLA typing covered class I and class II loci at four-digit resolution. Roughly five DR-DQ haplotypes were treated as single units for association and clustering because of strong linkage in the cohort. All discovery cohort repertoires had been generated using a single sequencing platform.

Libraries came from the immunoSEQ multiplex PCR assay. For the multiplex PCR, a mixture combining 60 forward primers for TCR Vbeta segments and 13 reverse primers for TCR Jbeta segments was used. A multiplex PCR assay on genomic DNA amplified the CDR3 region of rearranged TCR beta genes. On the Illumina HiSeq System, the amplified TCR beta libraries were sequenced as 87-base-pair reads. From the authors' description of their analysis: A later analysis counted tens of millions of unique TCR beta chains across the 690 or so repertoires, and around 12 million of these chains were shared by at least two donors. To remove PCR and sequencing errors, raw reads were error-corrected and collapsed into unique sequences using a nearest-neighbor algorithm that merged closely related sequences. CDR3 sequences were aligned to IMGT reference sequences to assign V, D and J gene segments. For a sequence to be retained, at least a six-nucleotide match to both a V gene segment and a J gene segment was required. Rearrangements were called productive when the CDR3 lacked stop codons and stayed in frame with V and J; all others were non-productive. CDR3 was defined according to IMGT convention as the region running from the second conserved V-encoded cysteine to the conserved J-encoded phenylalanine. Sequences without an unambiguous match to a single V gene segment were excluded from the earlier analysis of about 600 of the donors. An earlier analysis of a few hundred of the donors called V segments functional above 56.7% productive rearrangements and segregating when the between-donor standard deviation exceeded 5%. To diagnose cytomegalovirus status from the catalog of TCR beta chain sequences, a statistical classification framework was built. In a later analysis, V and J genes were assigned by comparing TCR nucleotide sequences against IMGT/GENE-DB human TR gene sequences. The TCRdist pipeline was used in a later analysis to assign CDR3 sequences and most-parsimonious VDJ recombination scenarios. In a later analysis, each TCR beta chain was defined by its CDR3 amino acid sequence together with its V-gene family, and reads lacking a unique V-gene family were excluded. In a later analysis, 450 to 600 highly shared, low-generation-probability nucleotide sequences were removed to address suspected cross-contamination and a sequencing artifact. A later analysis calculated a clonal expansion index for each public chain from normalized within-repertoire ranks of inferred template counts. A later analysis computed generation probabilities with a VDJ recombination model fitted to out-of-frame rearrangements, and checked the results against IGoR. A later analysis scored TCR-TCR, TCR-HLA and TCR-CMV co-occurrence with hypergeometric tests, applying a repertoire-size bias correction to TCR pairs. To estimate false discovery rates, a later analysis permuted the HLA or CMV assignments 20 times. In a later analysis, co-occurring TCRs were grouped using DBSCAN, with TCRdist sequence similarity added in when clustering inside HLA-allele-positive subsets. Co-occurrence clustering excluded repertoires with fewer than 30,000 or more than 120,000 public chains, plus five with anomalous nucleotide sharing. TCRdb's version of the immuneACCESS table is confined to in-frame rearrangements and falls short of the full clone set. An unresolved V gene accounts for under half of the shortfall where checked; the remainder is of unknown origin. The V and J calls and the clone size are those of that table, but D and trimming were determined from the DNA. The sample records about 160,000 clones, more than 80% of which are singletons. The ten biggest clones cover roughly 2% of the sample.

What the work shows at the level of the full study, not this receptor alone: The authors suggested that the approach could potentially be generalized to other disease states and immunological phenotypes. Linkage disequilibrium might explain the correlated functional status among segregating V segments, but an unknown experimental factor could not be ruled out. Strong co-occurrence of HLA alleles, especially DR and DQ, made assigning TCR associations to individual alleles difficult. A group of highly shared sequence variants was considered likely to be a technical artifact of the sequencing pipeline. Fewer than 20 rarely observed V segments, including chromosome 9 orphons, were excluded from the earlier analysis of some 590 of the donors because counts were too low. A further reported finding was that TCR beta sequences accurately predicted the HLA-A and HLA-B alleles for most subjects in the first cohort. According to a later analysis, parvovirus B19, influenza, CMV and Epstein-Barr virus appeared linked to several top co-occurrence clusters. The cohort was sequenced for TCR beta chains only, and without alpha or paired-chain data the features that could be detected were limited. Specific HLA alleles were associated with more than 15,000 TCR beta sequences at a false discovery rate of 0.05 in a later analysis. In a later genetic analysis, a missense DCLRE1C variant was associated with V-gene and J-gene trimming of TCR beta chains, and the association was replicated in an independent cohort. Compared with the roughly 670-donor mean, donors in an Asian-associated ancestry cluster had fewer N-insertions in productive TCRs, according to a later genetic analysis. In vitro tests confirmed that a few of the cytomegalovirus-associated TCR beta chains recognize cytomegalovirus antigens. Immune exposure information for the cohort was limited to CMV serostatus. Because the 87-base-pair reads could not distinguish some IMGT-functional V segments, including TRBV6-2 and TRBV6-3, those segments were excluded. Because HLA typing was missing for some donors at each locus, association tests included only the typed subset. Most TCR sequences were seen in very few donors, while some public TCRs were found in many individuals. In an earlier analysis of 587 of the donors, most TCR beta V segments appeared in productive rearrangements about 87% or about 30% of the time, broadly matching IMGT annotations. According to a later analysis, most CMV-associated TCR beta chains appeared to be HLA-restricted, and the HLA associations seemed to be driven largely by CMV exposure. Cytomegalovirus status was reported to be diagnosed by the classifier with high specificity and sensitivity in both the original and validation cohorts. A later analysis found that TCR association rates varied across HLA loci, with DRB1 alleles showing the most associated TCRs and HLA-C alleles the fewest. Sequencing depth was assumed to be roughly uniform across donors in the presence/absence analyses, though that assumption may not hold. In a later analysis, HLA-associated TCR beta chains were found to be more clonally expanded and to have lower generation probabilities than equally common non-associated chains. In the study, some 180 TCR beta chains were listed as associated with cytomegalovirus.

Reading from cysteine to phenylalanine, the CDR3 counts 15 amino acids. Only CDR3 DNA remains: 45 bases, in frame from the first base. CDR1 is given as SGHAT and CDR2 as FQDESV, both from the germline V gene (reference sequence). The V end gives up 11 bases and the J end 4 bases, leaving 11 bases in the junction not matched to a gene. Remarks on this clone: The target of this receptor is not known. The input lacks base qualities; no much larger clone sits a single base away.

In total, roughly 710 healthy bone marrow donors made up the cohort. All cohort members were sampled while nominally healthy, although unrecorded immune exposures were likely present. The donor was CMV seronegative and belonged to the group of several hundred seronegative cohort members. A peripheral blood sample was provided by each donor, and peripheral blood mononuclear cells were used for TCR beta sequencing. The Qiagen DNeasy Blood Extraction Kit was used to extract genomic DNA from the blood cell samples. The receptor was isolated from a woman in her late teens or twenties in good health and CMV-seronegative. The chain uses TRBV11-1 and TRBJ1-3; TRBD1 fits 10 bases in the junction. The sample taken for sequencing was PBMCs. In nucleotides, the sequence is TGTGCCTCGAGAGCCGGGACAGGGGTCGGAAACACCATATATTTT. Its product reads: CASRAGTGVGNTIYF. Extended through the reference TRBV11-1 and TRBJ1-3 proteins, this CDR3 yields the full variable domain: EAEVAQSPRYKITEKSQAVAFWCDPISGHATLYWYRQILGQGPELLVQFQDESVVDDSQLPKDRFSAERLKGVDSTLKIQPAELGDSAMYLCASRAGTGVGNTIYFGEGSWLTVV.